This TCR beta chain is drawn from a study of T-cell reconstitution after alpha-beta-depleted transplantation in children. Germline V gene data show CDR1 as MDHEN and CDR2 as SYDVKM. Trimming shortened V by 2 bases and J by 4 bases, and 9 bases separated the two germline ends. The CDR3 contains 13 residues. Unique molecular identifiers were incorporated during preparation of the TCRbeta library. Using its own MiXCR run on the PCR reads, TCRdb lists one record per CDR3 protein. This sample has hundreds of thousands of distinct CDR3 sequences, with roughly 16% found just once. Overall study results and limits: Alpha-beta T cells about two months after transplant reportedly derived from several hundred expanded graft clones. The high TCRbeta diversity at day 60 in some patients came from surviving recipient T cells and thymic progenitors. When one year had passed after transplant, most T-cell counts and diversity came from newly produced T cells.

To note about this clonotype: What it binds is not known.

This receptor was obtained from a boy less than two years old who had a stem cell transplant for Wiskott-Aldrich syndrome, so the T cells may come from the graft donor. The rearrangement links TRBV28 to TRBJ2-7; no clear D. This specimen was PBMCs, mostly from graft donor cells, taken 360 days after TCRalphabeta/CD19-depleted stem cell transplant. CDR3 nucleotides: TGTGCCAGCAGTTTAGTCCCCCATTACGAGCAGTACTTC. Amino acids: CASSLVPHYEQYF.